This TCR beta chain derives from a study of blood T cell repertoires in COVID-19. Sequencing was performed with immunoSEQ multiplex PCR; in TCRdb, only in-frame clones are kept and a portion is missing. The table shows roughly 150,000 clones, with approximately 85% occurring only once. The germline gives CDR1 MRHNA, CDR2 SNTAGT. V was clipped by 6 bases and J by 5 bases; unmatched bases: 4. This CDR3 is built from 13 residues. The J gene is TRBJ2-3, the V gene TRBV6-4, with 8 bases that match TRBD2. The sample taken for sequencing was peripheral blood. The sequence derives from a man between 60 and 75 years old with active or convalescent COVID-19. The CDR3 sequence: CASSPGGRDTQYF. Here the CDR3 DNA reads TGTGCCAGCAGCCCGGGAGGGAGAGATACGCAGTATTTT.